These 7 T cell receptor beta chains share one sample of origin, sequenced in a study of human T cells and chemical hapten exposure (dated by TCRdb to the early 2020s). Library preparation employed RACE. The listed sequencing device is NextSeq 500. The raw public reads went through TCRdb reprocessing: fastp at Q25, MiXCR clone calling, in-frame beta chains kept. Every entry covers one CDR3 protein and lists the most common genes and DNA from its rows. This sample lists roughly 30,000 distinct CDR3 sequences; nearly 7.5% were detected once. The ten largest clonotypes hold 8% to 10% of the sample. Explained via the paper, the time point label denotes: healthy volunteer bleed at 2 weeks. Total RNA was extracted from unfractionated whole blood collected in Tempus Blood RNA tubes. The sequencing input was whole blood. These receptors all stem from a human donor in good health. Some clones in this sample may be carry-over from other donors' samples.

The sample holds many counts of this clonotype. The chain joins TRBV6-5 to TRBJ2-1; 7 bases line up with TRBD2. Losses at the gene ends were 6 bases for V and 3 bases for J; bases not matched to a gene: 8. The CDR3 spans 15 residues. The germline V gene has CDR1 MNHEY and CDR2 SVGAGI. CDR3 protein: CASSDGASGYNEQFF. CDR3 sequence (DNA): TGTGCCAGCAGCGACGGGGCTAGCGGCTACAATGAGCAGTTCTTC.

This clonotype showed up many times. This chain links TRBV20-1 with TRBJ2-5; TRBD1 matches 7 bases. This CDR3 comprises 14 residues. Germline V gene data show CDR1 as DFQATT and CDR2 as SNEGSKA (reference sequence). V gave up 4 bases and J gave up 3 bases; unmatched junction bases: 8. The CDR3 is CSATHPGQKETQYF. CDR3 sequence (DNA): TGCAGTGCTACACATCCGGGACAGAAAGAGACCCAGTACTTC.

V gene TRBV6-5 combines with J gene TRBJ1-4; 9 positions match TRBD1. J was trimmed by 5 bases and V by 6 bases; bases with no gene match: 10. The V gene's germline CDR1 is MNHEY and CDR2 SVGAGI. This CDR3 comprises 16 residues. DNA for the CDR3: TGTGCCAGCAGCTCGGACAGGGGTTGGGGAAATGAAAAACTGTTTTTT. It translates to CASSSDRGWGNEKLFF.

V gene TRBV4-1 combines with J gene TRBJ2-7, with D hard to call. Per germline, CDR1 MGHRA and CDR2 YSYEKL. V was clipped by 2 bases and J by 4 bases, with 9 bases between them. The CDR3 sequence is 13 residues long. The CDR3 spells CASSQPGPYEQYF. Written as DNA, the CDR3 is TGCGCCAGCAGCCAACCAGGTCCATACGAGCAGTACTTC.

This chain uses TRBV10-3 with TRBJ2-5; 8 nucleotides line up with TRBD2. The CDR3 runs to 17 residues. V shed 3 bases and J 1 base; nucleotides not matched to a gene: 10. Germline V gives CDR1 ENHRY, CDR2 SYGVKD. The CDR3 DNA is TGTGCCATCAGTGATCCATCCCGCAGCGGGGGCCAAGAGACCCAGTACTTC. It encodes CAISDPSRSGGQETQYF.

In its sample, this clonotype was seen many times. The chain links TRBV28 to TRBJ1-5, with 8 bases lining up with TRBD1. This CDR3 has 14 amino acids. Germline lookup yields CDR1 MDHEN and CDR2 SYDVKM. With V trimmed by 5 bases and J by 4 bases, 4 bases remained unmatched. In DNA form, the CDR3 reads TGTGCCAGCAGTCGCGACAGGGGAAATCAGCCCCAGCATTTT. It is translated as CASSRDRGNQPQHF.

This clonotype came up many times. The V gene is TRBV2, the J gene TRBJ2-3; 9 bases are shared with TRBD2. CDR1 is SNHLY, CDR2 FYNNEI, per germline. Germline trimming cut 5 bases from V and 3 bases from J; bases unmatched to any gene: 3. The CDR3 runs to 14 residues. The CDR3 nucleotides read TGTGCCAGCAGTTCCAGCGGGGGGACAGATACGCAGTATTTT. Residues: CASSSSGGTDTQYF.